Sequencing of this T cell receptor (beta chain) was carried out in a study of control samples from healthy donors and cancer patients. Germline V lookup: CDR1 MNHNY, CDR2 SVGAGI (reference sequence). V lost 4 bases and J lost 2; bases outside the gene matches: 3. CDR3 length equals 15 residues. This clone was seen a single time. Clones were read by immunoSEQ multiplex PCR, and TCRdb kept only the in-frame ones, dropping some. Of fewer than 95,000 clones in the sample, 86% were seen once. V and J are TRBV6-6 and TRBJ2-3, with 10 bases matching TRBD2. Sample: blood. The sequence was obtained from a man younger than 40 in good health. The CDR3 here is CASSSSGGFTDTQYF. The CDR3, as DNA: TGTGCCAGCAGTTCTAGCGGGGGCTTCACAGATACGCAGTATTTT.